Below, one TCR beta chain is given with its context. This entry comes from a study of control samples from healthy donors and cancer patients. Sequencing was performed with immunoSEQ multiplex PCR; in TCRdb, only in-frame clones are kept and a portion is missing. The data hold about 150,000 clones, with 90% to 95% observed a single time. This receptor was obtained from a woman between 40 and 50 years old in good health. Sequencing was carried out using blood.

The DNA for the CDR3 is TGTGCCAGCACTACTCCCTGGGGAAAAAATTCACCCCTCCACTTT. Translating gives CASTTPWGKNSPLHF. The V gene is TRBV27, the J gene TRBJ1-6; D is unresolved. V was shortened by 7 bases and J by 7 bases, with 17 bases between the two germline ends. Germline V gene sequence: CDR1 MNHEY, CDR2 SMNVEV (reference sequence). The length of the CDR3 is 15 residues.